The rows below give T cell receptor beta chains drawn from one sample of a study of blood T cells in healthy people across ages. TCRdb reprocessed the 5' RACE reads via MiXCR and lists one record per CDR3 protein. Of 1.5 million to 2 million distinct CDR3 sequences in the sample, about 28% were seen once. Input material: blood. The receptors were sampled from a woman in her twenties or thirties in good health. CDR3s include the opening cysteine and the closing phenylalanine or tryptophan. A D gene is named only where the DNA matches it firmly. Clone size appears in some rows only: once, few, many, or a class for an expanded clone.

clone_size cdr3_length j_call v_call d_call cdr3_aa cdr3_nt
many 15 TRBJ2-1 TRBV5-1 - CASSLAPATYNEQFF TGCGCCAGCAGCTTGGCGCCTGCGACCTACAATGAGCAGTTCTTC
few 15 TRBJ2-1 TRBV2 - CASSEQGPSYNEQFF TGTGCCAGCAGTGAGCAGGGGCCTTCCTACAATGAGCAGTTCTTC
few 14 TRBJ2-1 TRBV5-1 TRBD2 CASRREREGNEQFF TGCGCCAGCAGGAGGGAGCGGGAGGGCAATGAGCAGTTCTTC
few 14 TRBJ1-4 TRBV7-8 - CASSLKEVDEKLFF TGTGCCAGCAGCTTAAAGGAGGTGGATGAAAAACTGTTTTTT
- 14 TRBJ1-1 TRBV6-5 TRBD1 CASSIGTGNTEAFF TGTGCCAGCAGTATCGGGACAGGGAACACTGAAGCTTTCTTT
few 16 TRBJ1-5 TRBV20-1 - CSARDSGSGNNQPQHF TGCAGTGCGCGGGACTCCGGGTCGGGTAACAATCAGCCCCAGCATTTT
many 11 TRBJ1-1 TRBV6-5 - CASSRNTEAFF TGTGCCAGCAGTCGGAACACTGAAGCTTTCTTT
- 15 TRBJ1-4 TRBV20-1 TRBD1 CSASLDRATNEKLFF TGCAGTGCTAGCCTTGACAGGGCAACTAATGAAAAACTGTTTTTT
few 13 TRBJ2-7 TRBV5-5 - CASSWWGSYEQYF TGTGCCAGCAGCTGGTGGGGGTCCTACGAGCAGTACTTC
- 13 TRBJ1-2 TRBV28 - CASSSATAYGYTF TGTGCCAGCAGTTCAGCGACAGCCTATGGCTACACCTTC
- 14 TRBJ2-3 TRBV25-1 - CASQSGLSTDTQYF TGTGCCAGCCAAAGCGGACTTAGCACAGATACGCAGTATTTT
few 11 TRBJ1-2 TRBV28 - CASLRGGGYTF TGTGCCAGCCTTCGGGGGGGAGGCTACACCTTC
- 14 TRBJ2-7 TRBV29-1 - CSVEEESPPYEQYF TGCAGCGTTGAAGAGGAGAGTCCGCCCTACGAGCAGTACTTC
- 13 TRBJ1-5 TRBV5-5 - CASSLTRSQPQHF TGTGCCAGCAGCTTGACAAGAAGTCAGCCCCAGCATTTT
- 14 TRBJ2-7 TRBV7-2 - CASTLGAANYEQYF TGTGCCAGCACCCTCGGGGCGGCCAACTACGAGCAGTACTTC
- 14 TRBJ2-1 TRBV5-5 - CASSPPDWAYEQFF TGTGCCAGCAGCCCGCCGGACTGGGCCTACGAGCAGTTCTTC
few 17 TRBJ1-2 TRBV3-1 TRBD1 CASSPHIGQGEENGYTF TGTGCCAGCAGCCCTCATATTGGACAGGGCGAAGAGAATGGCTACACCTTC
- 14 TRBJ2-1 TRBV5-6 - CASSLRTAGNEQFF TGTGCCAGCAGCTTGAGGACGGCGGGCAATGAGCAGTTCTTC
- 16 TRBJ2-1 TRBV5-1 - CASSLVKGPSYNEQFF TGCGCCAGCAGCTTGGTAAAAGGCCCGTCCTACAATGAGCAGTTCTTC
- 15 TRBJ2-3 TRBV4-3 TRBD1 CASSQMDRVADTQYF TGCGCCAGCAGCCAGATGGACAGGGTGGCAGATACGCAGTATTTT
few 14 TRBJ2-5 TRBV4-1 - CASSQDWDQETQYF TGCGCCAGCAGCCAAGATTGGGACCAAGAGACCCAGTACTTC
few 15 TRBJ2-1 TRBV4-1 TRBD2 CASSQVPGLVNEQFF TGCGCCAGCAGCCAAGTCCCGGGACTAGTCAATGAGCAGTTCTTC
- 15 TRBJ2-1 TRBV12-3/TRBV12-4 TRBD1 CASTPDRVAYNEQFF TGTGCCAGCACCCCAGACAGGGTCGCCTACAATGAGCAGTTCTTC
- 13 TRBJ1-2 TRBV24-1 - CATSVGGNCGYTF TGTGCCACCAGTGTCGGGGGTAACTGTGGCTACACCTTC
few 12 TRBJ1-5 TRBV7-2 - CASTRTNQPQHF TGTGCCAGCACCCGGACCAATCAGCCCCAGCATTTT
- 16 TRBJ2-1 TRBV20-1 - CSVSHRDGSFYNEQFF TGCAGTGTTAGTCACCGGGACGGAAGCTTTTACAATGAGCAGTTCTTC
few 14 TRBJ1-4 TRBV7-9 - CASSWGTRGEKLFF TGTGCCAGCAGCTGGGGGACGAGGGGTGAAAAACTGTTTTTT
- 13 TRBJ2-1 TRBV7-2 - CASSFGHPNEQFF TGTGCCAGCAGCTTTGGACACCCCAATGAGCAGTTCTTC
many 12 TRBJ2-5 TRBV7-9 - CASRGGEETQYF TGTGCCAGCAGGGGGGGCGAAGAGACCCAGTACTTC
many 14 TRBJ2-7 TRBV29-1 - CSGLTGTNTYEQYF TGCAGCGGTCTTACCGGGACAAACACCTACGAGCAGTACTTC
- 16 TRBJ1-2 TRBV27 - CASTKAPGSSNYGYTF TGTGCCAGCACCAAGGCTCCAGGGTCCTCTAACTATGGCTACACCTTC
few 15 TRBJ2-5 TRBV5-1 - CASSTPLEAVETQYF TGCGCCAGCAGCACACCTTTAGAGGCGGTTGAGACCCAGTACTTC
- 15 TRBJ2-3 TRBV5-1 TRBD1 CASSRQGQDTDTQYF TGCGCCAGCAGCAGGCAGGGACAGGACACAGATACGCAGTATTTT
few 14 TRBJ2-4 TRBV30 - CAWDTVIGGNIQYF TGTGCCTGGGACACAGTTATAGGGGGAAACATTCAGTACTTC
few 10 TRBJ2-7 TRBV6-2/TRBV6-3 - CATRANEQYF TGTGCCACCCGGGCGAACGAGCAGTACTTC
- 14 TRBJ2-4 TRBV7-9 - CASSGSRGGNDQYF TGTGCCAGCAGCGGGAGCAGGGGGGGGAATGATCAGTACTTC
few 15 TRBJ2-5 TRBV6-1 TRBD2 CASGIAGGPFGEQYF TGTGCCAGCGGAATAGCGGGGGGGCCCTTTGGTGAGCAGTACTTC
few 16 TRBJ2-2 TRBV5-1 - CASSQSRDTLGGELFF TGCGCCAGCAGCCAAAGCCGGGACACCCTTGGCGGGGAGCTGTTTTTT
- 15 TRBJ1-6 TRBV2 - CASSEENGRNSPLHF TGTGCCAGCAGTGAGGAGAACGGACGTAATTCACCCCTCCACTTT
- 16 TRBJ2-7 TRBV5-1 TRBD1 CASSLASRQGDGEQYF TGCGCCAGCAGCTTGGCCTCGCGACAGGGGGATGGAGAGCAGTACTTC
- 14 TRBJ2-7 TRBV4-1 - CASSQETRAYEQYF TGCGCCAGCAGCCAAGAAACTAGGGCGTACGAGCAGTACTTC
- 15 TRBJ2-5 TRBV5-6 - CASSQYDGSGETQYF TGTGCCAGCAGTCAGTATGACGGTAGCGGAGAGACCCAGTACTTC
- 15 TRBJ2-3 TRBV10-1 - CASSVGGDRTDTQYF TGCGCCAGCAGTGTAGGAGGGGACCGCACAGATACGCAGTATTTT
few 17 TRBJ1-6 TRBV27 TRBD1 CASSLYGTGSNNSPLHF TGTGCCAGCAGTTTATACGGGACAGGATCGAATAATTCACCCCTCCACTTT
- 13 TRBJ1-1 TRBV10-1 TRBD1 CASSFPGTGEAFF TGCGCCAGCAGTTTTCCCGGGACAGGGGAGGCTTTCTTT
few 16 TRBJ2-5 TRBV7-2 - CASRGAGTFGIETQYF TGTGCCAGCAGGGGGGCCGGGACTTTCGGAATTGAGACCCAGTACTTC
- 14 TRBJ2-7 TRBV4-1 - CASRPTGTSYEQYF TGCGCCAGCCGCCCGACAGGGACTTCCTACGAGCAGTACTTC
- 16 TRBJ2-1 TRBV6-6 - CASSYTGANPYNDQFF TGTGCCAGCAGTTATACCGGGGCGAACCCCTACAATGATCAGTTCTTC
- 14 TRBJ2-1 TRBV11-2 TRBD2 CATRLAGDFQEQFF TGTGCCACCAGACTAGCGGGAGACTTTCAGGAGCAGTTCTTC
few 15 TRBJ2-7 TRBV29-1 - CSVDDERSTVDEQYF TGCAGCGTTGATGACGAGCGAAGTACGGTAGACGAGCAGTACTTC
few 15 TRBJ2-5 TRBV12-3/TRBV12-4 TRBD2 CASSLFQGGRETQYF TGTGCCAGCAGTTTATTCCAGGGAGGGAGAGAGACCCAGTACTTC
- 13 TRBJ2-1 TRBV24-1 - CATSDHQGREQFF TGTGCCACCAGTGACCATCAGGGGCGCGAGCAGTTCTTC
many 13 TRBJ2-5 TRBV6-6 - CASRFDGRETQYF TGTGCCAGCAGGTTTGATGGGAGGGAGACCCAGTACTTC
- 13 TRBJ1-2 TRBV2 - CASSEAAAWGYTF TGTGCCAGCAGTGAGGCAGCAGCGTGGGGCTACACCTTC
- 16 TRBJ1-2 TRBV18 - CASSQRTTTANYGYTF TGTGCCAGCTCACAAAGAACCACGACGGCTAACTATGGCTACACCTTC
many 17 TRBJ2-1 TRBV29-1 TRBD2 CSASGTSGGIGYNEQFF TGCAGCGCTTCCGGGACTAGCGGGGGGATAGGTTACAATGAGCAGTTCTTC
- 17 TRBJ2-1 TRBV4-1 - CASSQGVRTGSYNEQFF TGCGCCAGCAGCCAAGGCGTTCGAACAGGATCCTACAATGAGCAGTTCTTC